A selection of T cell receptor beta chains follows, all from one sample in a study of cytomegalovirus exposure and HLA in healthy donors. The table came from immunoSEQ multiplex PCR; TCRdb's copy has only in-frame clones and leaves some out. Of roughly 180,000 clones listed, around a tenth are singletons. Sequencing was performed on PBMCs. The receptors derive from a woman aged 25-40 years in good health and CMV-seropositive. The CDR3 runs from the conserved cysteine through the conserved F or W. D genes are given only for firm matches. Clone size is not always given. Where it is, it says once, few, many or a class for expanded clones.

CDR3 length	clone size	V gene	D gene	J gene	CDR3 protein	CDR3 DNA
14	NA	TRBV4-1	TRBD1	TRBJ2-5	CASRRQGAEETQYF	TGCGCCAGCAGGAGACAGGGGGCAGAGGAGACCCAGTACTTC
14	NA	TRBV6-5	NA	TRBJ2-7	CASSYGLGPLKQYF	TGTGCCAGCAGTTACGGGCTGGGGCCGCTCAAGCAGTACTTC
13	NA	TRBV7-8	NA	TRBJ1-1	CASSPRRGTEAFF	TGTGCCAGCAGCCCCCGGCGGGGGACTGAAGCTTTCTTT
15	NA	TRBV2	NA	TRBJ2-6	CASSGGNSGANVLTF	TGTGCCAGCAGTGGCGGGAACTCTGGGGCCAACGTCCTGACTTTC
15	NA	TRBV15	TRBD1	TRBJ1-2	CATSSYRQGVDGYTF	TGTGCCACCAGCAGCTACCGACAGGGTGTCGATGGCTACACCTTC
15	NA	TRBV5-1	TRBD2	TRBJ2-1	CASSLITGGPDEQFF	TGCGCCAGCAGCTTGATCACGGGAGGGCCGGATGAGCAGTTCTTC
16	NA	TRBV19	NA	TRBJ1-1	CASSLAGLYLNTEAFF	TGTGCCAGTAGTCTGGCGGGACTCTACTTGAACACTGAAGCTTTCTTT
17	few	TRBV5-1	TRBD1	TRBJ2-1	CASSLGPGQGGNNEQFF	TGCGCCAGCAGCTTGGGCCCTGGACAGGGGGGGAACAATGAGCAGTTCTTC
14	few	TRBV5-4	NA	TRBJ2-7	CASSLLAGTYEQYF	TGTGCCAGCAGCTTGTTGGCAGGCACCTACGAGCAGTACTTC
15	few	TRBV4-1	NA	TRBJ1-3	CASSGSGTFGNTIYF	TGCGCCAGCAGCGGTTCTGGGACATTCGGAAACACCATATATTTT
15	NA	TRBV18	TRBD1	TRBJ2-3	CASSPRTGGTDTQYF	TGTGCCAGCTCACCACGGACAGGGGGCACAGATACGCAGTATTTT
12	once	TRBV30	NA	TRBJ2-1	CAWSARDDEQFF	TGTGCATGGAGCGCTCGGGATGACGAGCAGTTCTTC
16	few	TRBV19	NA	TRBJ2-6	CASSISRYSGANVLTF	TGTGCCAGTAGTATCTCCCGCTACTCTGGGGCCAACGTCCTGACTTTC
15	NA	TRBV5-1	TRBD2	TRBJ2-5	CASSPGVGRQETQYF	TGCGCCAGCAGCCCTGGGGTCGGGAGGCAAGAGACCCAGTACTTC
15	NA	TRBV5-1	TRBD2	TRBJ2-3	CASRPSGTHTDTQYF	TGCGCCAGCAGACCCAGCGGGACTCACACAGATACGCAGTATTTT
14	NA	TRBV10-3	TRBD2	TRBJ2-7	CAIRGGLAGDGQYF	TGTGCCATCAGAGGCGGACTAGCGGGAGATGGGCAGTACTTC
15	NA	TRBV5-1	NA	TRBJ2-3	CASSLAHPSTDTQYF	TGCGCCAGCAGCTTAGCCCACCCTAGCACAGATACGCAGTATTTT
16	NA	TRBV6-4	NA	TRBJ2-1	CASSGSRTATYNEQFF	TGTGCCAGCAGTGGAAGCCGGACAGCAACCTACAATGAGCAGTTCTTC
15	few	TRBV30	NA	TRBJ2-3	CAWSVHSPSTDTQYF	TGTGCCTGGAGTGTACATTCCCCCAGCACAGATACGCAGTATTTT
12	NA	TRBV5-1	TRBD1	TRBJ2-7	CASSSTGGEQYF	TGCGCCAGCAGTTCCACAGGGGGCGAGCAGTACTTC
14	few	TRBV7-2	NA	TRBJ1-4	CASSFTPSDTKLFF	TGTGCCAGCAGCTTCACACCCTCGGACACAAAACTGTTTTTT
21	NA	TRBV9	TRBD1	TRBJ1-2	CASSALAVVDRGQFTNYGYTF	TGTGCCAGCAGCGCCCTAGCGGTTGTGGACAGGGGGCAGTTCACTAACTATGGCTACACCTTC
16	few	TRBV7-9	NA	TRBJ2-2	CASSPNQGGNTGELFF	TGTGCCAGCAGCCCCAATCAGGGAGGGAACACCGGGGAGCTGTTTTTT
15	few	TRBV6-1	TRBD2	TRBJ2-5	CAGSLEGLAHETQYF	TGTGCCGGATCTCTAGAGGGACTAGCACATGAGACCCAGTACTTC
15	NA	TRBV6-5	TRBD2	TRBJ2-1	CASSRSGRGWDEQFF	TGTGCCAGCAGTCGTAGCGGGAGGGGTTGGGATGAGCAGTTCTTC
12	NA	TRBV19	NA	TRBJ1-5	CASKIMNQPQHF	TGTGCCAGTAAAATAATGAATCAGCCCCAGCATTTT
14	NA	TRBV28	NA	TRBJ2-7	CASSSPGSPYEQYF	TGTGCCAGCAGTTCTCCCGGGAGTCCCTACGAGCAGTACTTC
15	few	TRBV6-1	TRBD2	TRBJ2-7	CASSLGTSANYEQYF	TGTGCCAGCAGCCTTGGGACTAGCGCCAACTACGAGCAGTACTTC
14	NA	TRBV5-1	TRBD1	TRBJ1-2	CASSFSGTDYGYTF	TGCGCCAGCAGCTTTTCCGGGACAGACTATGGCTACACCTTC
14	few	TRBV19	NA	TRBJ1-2	CASSIAATHYGYTF	TGTGCCAGTAGTATTGCCGCGACTCACTATGGCTACACCTTC
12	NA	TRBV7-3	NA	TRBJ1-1	CASSLIAGPAFF	TGTGCCAGCAGCTTAATTGCAGGGCCAGCTTTCTTT
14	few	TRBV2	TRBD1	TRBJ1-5	CASSRTGGNQPQHF	TGTGCCAGCAGCAGAACAGGGGGCAATCAGCCCCAGCATTTT
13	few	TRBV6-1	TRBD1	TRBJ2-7	CASGGTGSYEQYF	TGTGCCAGCGGGGGGACAGGATCCTACGAGCAGTACTTC
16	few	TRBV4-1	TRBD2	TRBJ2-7	CASSPWRTSGSYEQYF	TGCGCCAGCAGCCCTTGGCGGACTAGCGGGAGCTACGAGCAGTACTTC
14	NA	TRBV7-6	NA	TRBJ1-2	CASSSSESHYGYTF	TGTGCCAGCAGCTCCTCCGAGTCCCACTATGGCTACACCTTC
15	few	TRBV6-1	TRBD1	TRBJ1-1	CAYRQGDIGHTEAFF	TGTGCCTACAGACAGGGGGATATCGGGCACACTGAAGCTTTCTTT
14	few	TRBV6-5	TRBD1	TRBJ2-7	CASSYRDRGYEQYF	TGTGCCAGCAGTTACAGGGACAGGGGTTACGAGCAGTACTTC
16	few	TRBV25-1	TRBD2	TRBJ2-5	CASSHYREGIQETQYF	TGTGCCAGCAGTCACTATAGGGAGGGAATCCAAGAGACCCAGTACTTC